The 18 T cell receptor beta chains in this list originate from one sample, sequenced in a study of CD8 T cells in Susac syndrome. RNA totalling roughly 0.5 to 1 ug underwent reverse transcription with random hexamers. One entry per CDR3 protein results from TCRdb running MiXCR on the immunoSEQ multiplex PCR reads. This sample has about 150,000 distinct CDR3 sequences, with around 90% found just once. Specimen: CD4+ T cells from PBMCs. The receptors originated from a human donor in good health.

The gene calls are TRBV11-2 and TRBJ1-2; TRBD1 might be the D (6 bases). In germline, CDR1 is SGHAT, CDR2 FQNNGV. V was clipped by 4 bases and J by 6 bases, with 15 bases between them. The CDR3 spans 14 residues. This CDR3 reads CASSSREGEDGYTF. CDR3 DNA: TGTGCCAGCAGCTCTAGGGAGGGGGAGGATGGCTACACCTTC. Drawing the rest from reference TRBV11-2 and TRBJ1-2, the complete variable domain is EAGVAQSPRYKIIEKRQSVAFWCNPISGHATLYWYQQILGQGPKLLIQFQNNGVVDDSQLPKDRFSAERLKGVDSTLKIQPAKLEDSAVYLCASSSREGEDGYTFGSGTRLTVV.

This chain joins TRBV2 and TRBJ2-5; D gene ambiguous. Germline CDR1 SNHLY, CDR2 FYNNEI. This CDR3 comprises 14 residues. Trimming took 3 bases from V and 0 from J, leaving 8 bases between them. The CDR3: CASSDGQNQETQYF. The CDR3 region has the DNA TGTGCCAGCAGTGATGGGCAAAACCAAGAGACCCAGTACTTC. Together with reference TRBV2 and TRBJ2-5, the CDR3 gives the full variable domain: EPEVTQTPSHQVTQMGQEVILRCVPISNHLYFYWYRQILGQKVEFLVSFYNNEISEKSEIFDDQFSVERPDGSNFTLKIRSTKLEDSAMYFCASSDGQNQETQYFGPGTRLLVL.

The rearrangement links TRBV15 to TRBJ2-5; D possibly uses TRBD1 or TRBD2 (5 bases each). V lost 2 bases and J lost 3, with 10 bases in between. The length of the CDR3 is 14 residues. Germline-derived CDR1 and CDR2 are LNHNV and YYDKDF (reference sequence). The CDR3 coding sequence is TGTGCCACCAGCAGATCTAGAGGGGAAGAGACCCAGTACTTC. Translating gives CATSRSRGEETQYF.

The chain joins TRBV29-1 to TRBJ2-3; D is unclear. This CDR3 contains 14 residues. The ends were cut back, 6 bases at V and 1 base at J, with 14 bases in the middle. Germline V gives CDR1 SQVTM, CDR2 ANQGSEA. CDR3 DNA: TGCAGCGTAAAACCCCAGGCTGGCACAGATACGCAGTATTTT. Protein product: CSVKPQAGTDTQYF.

The chain carries TRBV29-1 and TRBJ2-7; TRBD2 matches at 8 bases. V lost 6 bases to trimming and J lost 2 bases; unmatched junction nucleotides: 9. Germline V gene lookup returns CDR1 SQVTM and CDR2 ANQGSEA. The CDR3 has 14 residues. This chain's CDR3 is CSVHHGGGTYEQYF. Here the CDR3 DNA reads TGCAGCGTCCACCACGGGGGGGGAACCTACGAGCAGTACTTC.

The V gene is TRBV7-9, the J gene TRBJ2-7; a possible D gene is TRBD2 (5 bases). V was shortened by 7 bases and J by 2 bases, with 18 bases between the two germline ends. CDR1 and CDR2 from the germline V gene are SEHNR and FQNEAQ (reference sequence). This CDR3 region has 15 residues. The CDR3 nucleotides read TGTGCCAGCACCAAGCCCGGAGGCTTACCCTACGAGCAGTACTTC. It encodes CASTKPGGLPYEQYF.

V is TRBV4-1 and J is TRBJ1-1; perhaps TRBD1 as D (5 bases). The CDR3 is 12 amino acids. Looked up from germline, CDR1 is MGHRA and CDR2 is YSYEKL. Trimming stripped 4 bases from V and 11 bases from J, with 14 bases between. The CDR3 is CASSRPGPGAFF. CDR3 coding DNA: TGCGCCAGCAGCCGCCCGGGACCCGGGGCTTTCTTT.

This rearrangement joins TRBV20-1 to TRBJ2-5; 7 bases are shared with TRBD2. V lost 8 bases, J lost 5 bases, and 11 bases stayed unmatched. This CDR3 is built from 13 residues. Germline CDR1 is DFQATT and CDR2 is SNEGSKA (reference sequence). This CDR3 reads CSPYQRGRETQYF. The CDR3 DNA reads as TGCAGTCCTTACCAGCGGGGCCGGGAGACCCAGTACTTC.

The chain joins TRBV19 to TRBJ2-2; a possible D gene is TRBD1 (6 bases). The germline V gene encodes CDR1 LNHDA and CDR2 SQIVND (reference sequence). The CDR3 length is 14 residues. V shed 3 bases and J shed 7 bases, with 12 bases lying between them. CDR3 coding DNA: TGTGCCAGTAGTATCAGGGGCAGCGGCGGGGAGCTGTTTTTT. This codes for CASSIRGSGGELFF.

The gene calls are TRBV6-4 and TRBJ2-6; D is possibly TRBD2 (5 bases). This CDR3 spans 13 amino acids. Germline CDR1 reads MRHNA; CDR2 reads SNTAGT. Trimming removed 9 bases at V and 1 base at J, with 7 bases between. The CDR3 reads CASRGSGANVLTF. Here the CDR3 DNA reads TGTGCCAGTCGCGGGTCTGGGGCCAACGTCCTGACTTTC.

The V and J genes are TRBV1 and TRBJ2-6; the table's D gene call, TRBD2, was not cross checked with the DNA. TRBV1 is a known pseudogene. CDR3 length: 18 residues. The CDR3 nucleotides are TGCACCAGCAGGCCCGATAGTTTGTGCACAAATCGGGCCAACGTCCTGACTTTC. Encoded protein: CTSRPDSLCTNRANVLTF.

V usage is TRBV20-1 and J usage is TRBJ2-7, with TRBD1 matching 7 bases. Germline V gene data show CDR1 as DFQATT and CDR2 as SNEGSKA (reference sequence). Unmatched junction bases numbered 7, after V lost 4 bases and J lost 1 base. The CDR3 is 14 residues long. The CDR3 here is CSAKPGTVSYEQYF. In nucleotides, the CDR3 is TGCAGTGCTAAACCCGGGACAGTTTCCTACGAGCAGTACTTC.

V is TRBV5-4 and J is TRBJ2-2; TRBD2 agrees at 13 bases. The length of the CDR3 is 16 residues. Trimming cost V 4 bases and J 8 bases; bases outside gene matches: 8. Germline V gene data show CDR1 as SGHNT and CDR2 as YYREEE (reference sequence). The CDR3 reads CASSPGTSGTRGELFF. The DNA of the CDR3 is TGTGCCAGCAGCCCCGGGACTAGCGGGACCCGGGGGGAGCTGTTTTTT.

The V and J genes are TRBV19 and TRBJ2-1, with unresolved D. Trimming left V 3 bases short and J 5 bases short, with 5 bases between. The germline V gene has CDR1 LNHDA and CDR2 SQIVND (reference sequence). The CDR3 loop spans 12 amino acids. CDR3 in amino acids: CASSIPHNEQFF. The CDR3 nucleotides read TGTGCCAGTAGTATCCCCCACAATGAGCAGTTCTTC.

This clonotype was recorded once. The chain joins TRBV7-9 to TRBJ2-7, with a possible D match to TRBD1 (6 bases). Trimming removed 5 bases from V and 2 bases from J, with 10 bases in between. The CDR3 has 13 residues. Germline V CDR1 and CDR2: SEHNR, FQNEAQ (reference sequence). In DNA, the CDR3 is TGTGCCAGCAGCCGCCGACAGGCCTACGAGCAGTACTTC. Its protein product is CASSRRQAYEQYF.

The chain combines TRBV5-1 with TRBJ2-5, with D tentatively TRBD1 (6 bases). The CDR3 length is 16 residues. Trimming stripped 4 bases from V and 2 bases from J, with 18 bases between. The germline V gene encodes CDR1 SGHRS and CDR2 YFSETQ. In DNA form, the CDR3 reads TGCGCCAGCAGCCCATATAGACAGGCAATACAAGAGACCCAGTACTTC. Amino acids: CASSPYRQAIQETQYF.

V usage is TRBV28 and J usage is TRBJ2-4; TRBD1 is a possible D gene (7 bases). Germline loops: CDR1 MDHEN, CDR2 SYDVKM. Trimming removed 8 bases at V and 4 bases at J, with 15 bases between. This CDR3 comprises 14 residues. The CDR3 nucleotides read TGTGCCAGCCGCCCCGGGGGACAGAAAAACATTCAGTACTTC. Translating it yields CASRPGGQKNIQYF.

The chain carries TRBV6-1 and TRBJ1-2; 8 bases match TRBD1. CDR1 and CDR2 (germline): MNHNS, SASEGT. The CDR3 is 14 amino acids. The trim removed 7 bases at V and 4 bases at J, leaving 8 bases unmatched. As DNA, the CDR3 is TGTGCCAGCATCTCGGACAGGGCCGTCTATGGCTACACCTTC. It yields the protein CASISDRAVYGYTF.